Listed below are T cell receptor beta chains from one sample, sequenced in a study of blood T cell repertoires in COVID-19. Libraries were prepared by immunoSEQ multiplex PCR; TCRdb keeps only in-frame clonotypes and omits some of them. The sample lists around 210,000 clones, 80% to 90% occurring once. Sequencing was done on a sample of PBMCs or T cells enriched from blood (not recorded which). The receptors were gathered from a woman between 18 and 29 years old who had recovered from COVID-19. Each CDR3 is given with its conserved first and last residue. The D gene is left open where the match is weak.

v_call,d_call,j_call,cdr3_nt,cdr3_aa
TRBV30,TRBD1,TRBJ1-2,TGTGCCTGGCAGGACCCCGGGACAGTCTATGGCTACACCTTC,CAWQDPGTVYGYTF
TRBV19,NA,TRBJ1-5,TGTGCCAGTAGTATCAAGGGGCCCCCCAATCAGCCCCAGCATTTT,CASSIKGPPNQPQHF
TRBV12-5,TRBD1,TRBJ1-1,TGTGCTAGTGGTCCGGGACAGGGGGCAACGATGAACACTGAAGCTTTCTTT,CASGPGQGATMNTEAFF
TRBV5-6,NA,TRBJ1-2,TGTGCCAGCAGCTTGGGGGTCGGTCTGACAGAGACGTACTATGGCTACACCTTC,CASSLGVGLTETYYGYTF
TRBV5-1,TRBD1,TRBJ2-7,TGCGCCAGCAGCTTTCGACAGGGCAACGAGCAGTACTTC,CASSFRQGNEQYF
TRBV20-1,NA,TRBJ1-1,TGCAGTGCTAGTCCCATCCAACAGGGCTACACTGAAGCTTTCTTT,CSASPIQQGYTEAFF
TRBV24-1,NA,TRBJ2-1,TGTGCCACCAGTGACTGGTCAGGGAGGGGGAATGAGCAGTTCTTC,CATSDWSGRGNEQFF
TRBV9,NA,TRBJ2-3,TGTGCCAGCAGCGGGACAGCGATACCCACAGATACGCAGTATTTT,CASSGTAIPTDTQYF
TRBV6-5,NA,TRBJ2-5,TGTGCCAGCAGTTATGGACACCCCCAAGAGACCCAGTACTTC,CASSYGHPQETQYF
TRBV19,NA,TRBJ1-5,TGTGCCAGTAGTATAGAAGGAGGGTGGAGCAATCAGCCCCAGCATTTT,CASSIEGGWSNQPQHF
TRBV12-3/TRBV12-4,NA,TRBJ1-5,TGTGCCAGCAGTCAAACAGGGAATCAGCCCCAGCATTTT,CASSQTGNQPQHF
TRBV6-1,NA,TRBJ1-5,TGTGCCAGCAGTGAAGAGGGGCGCCAGCCCCAGCATTTT,CASSEEGRQPQHF
TRBV28,NA,TRBJ1-1,TGTGCCAGCACCCAATGGGGGACTCAAGCTTTCTTT,CASTQWGTQAFF
TRBV11-2,TRBD2,TRBJ2-1,TGTGCCAGCAGCACCAGCCCACGCGGGGGGACCTACAATGAGCAGTTCTTC,CASSTSPRGGTYNEQFF
TRBV6-4,NA,TRBJ2-2,TGTGCCAGCAGGGACAGCCTGAACACCGGGGAGCTGTTTTTT,CASRDSLNTGELFF
TRBV27,NA,TRBJ2-7,TGTGCCAGCAGTTTAAGGGGGTGGGGCCCCTACGAGCAGTACTTC,CASSLRGWGPYEQYF
TRBV7-9,NA,TRBJ1-2,TGTGCCAGCAGCTTAGTAGGGGGTGGCTACACCTTC,CASSLVGGGYTF
TRBV28,NA,TRBJ1-5,TGTGCCAGCAGTTTATGGCGTCAGGCTCCAAATCAGCCCCAGCATTTT,CASSLWRQAPNQPQHF
TRBV19,NA,TRBJ2-1,TGTGCCAGTAGTACCAACCTCGACAGCAATGAGCAGTTCTTC,CASSTNLDSNEQFF
TRBV5-4,NA,TRBJ2-7,TGTGCCAGCAGTTCCAACTACGAGCAGTACTTC,CASSSNYEQYF
TRBV2,TRBD1,TRBJ1-5,TGTGCCAGCGGCCTAGAGGGACAGGAGCCTGTGGGGAATCAGCCCCAGCATTTT,CASGLEGQEPVGNQPQHF